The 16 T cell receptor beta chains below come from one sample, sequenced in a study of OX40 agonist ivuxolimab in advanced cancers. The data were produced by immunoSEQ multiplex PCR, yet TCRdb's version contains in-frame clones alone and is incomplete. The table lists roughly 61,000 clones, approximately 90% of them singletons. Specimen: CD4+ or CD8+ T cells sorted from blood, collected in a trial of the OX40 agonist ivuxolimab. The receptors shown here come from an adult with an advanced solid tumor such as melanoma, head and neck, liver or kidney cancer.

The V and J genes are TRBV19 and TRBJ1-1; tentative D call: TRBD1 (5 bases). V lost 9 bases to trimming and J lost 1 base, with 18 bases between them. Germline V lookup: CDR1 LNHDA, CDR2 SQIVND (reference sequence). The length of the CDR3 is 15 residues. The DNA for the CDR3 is TGTGCCAGCAACCCGGGACGGTTGGCGAACACTGAAGCTTTCTTT. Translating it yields CASNPGRLANTEAFF.

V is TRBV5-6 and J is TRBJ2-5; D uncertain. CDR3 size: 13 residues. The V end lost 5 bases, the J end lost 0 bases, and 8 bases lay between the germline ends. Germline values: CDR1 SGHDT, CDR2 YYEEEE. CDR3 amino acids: CASSVRYQETQYF. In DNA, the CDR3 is TGTGCCAGCAGTGTCAGGTACCAAGAGACCCAGTACTTC.

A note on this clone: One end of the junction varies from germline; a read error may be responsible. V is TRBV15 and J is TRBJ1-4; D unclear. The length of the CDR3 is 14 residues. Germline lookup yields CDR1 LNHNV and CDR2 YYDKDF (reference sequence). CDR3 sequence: CATRRAGRNEKLFF. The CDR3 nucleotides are TGTGCCACCAGAAGAGCGGGGAGAAATGAAAAACTGTTTTTT.

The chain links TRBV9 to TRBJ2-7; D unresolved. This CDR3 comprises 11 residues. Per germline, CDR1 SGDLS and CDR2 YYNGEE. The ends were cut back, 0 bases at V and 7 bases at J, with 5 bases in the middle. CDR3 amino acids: CASSVEGEQYF. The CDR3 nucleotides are TGTGCCAGCAGCGTAGAAGGGGAGCAGTACTTC.

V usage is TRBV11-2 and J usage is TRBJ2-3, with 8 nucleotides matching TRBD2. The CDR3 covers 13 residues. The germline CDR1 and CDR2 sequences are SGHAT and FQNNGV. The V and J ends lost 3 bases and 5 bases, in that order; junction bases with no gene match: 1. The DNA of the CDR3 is TGTGCCAGCAGCTTCGCGGGAGGAGATACGCAGTATTTT. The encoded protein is CASSFAGGDTQYF.

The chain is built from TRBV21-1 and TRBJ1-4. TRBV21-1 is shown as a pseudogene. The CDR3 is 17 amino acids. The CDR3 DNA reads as TGTGCCAGCAGCAAAGAGCGGGGGGCTTTGCTGTTTGAAAAACTGTTTTTT. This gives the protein CASSKERGALLFEKLFF.

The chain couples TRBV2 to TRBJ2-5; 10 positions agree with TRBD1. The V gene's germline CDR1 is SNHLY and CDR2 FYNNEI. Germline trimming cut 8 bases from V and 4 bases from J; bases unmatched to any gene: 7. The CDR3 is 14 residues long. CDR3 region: CASLADRGRETQYF. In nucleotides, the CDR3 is TGTGCCAGCCTCGCTGACAGGGGGCGAGAGACCCAGTACTTC.

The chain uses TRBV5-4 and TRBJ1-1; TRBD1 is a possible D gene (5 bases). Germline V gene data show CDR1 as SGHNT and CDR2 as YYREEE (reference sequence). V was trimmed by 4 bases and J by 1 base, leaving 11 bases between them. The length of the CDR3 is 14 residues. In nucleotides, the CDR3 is TGTGCCAGCAGCCTTCAGGGTAAGAACACTGAAGCTTTCTTT. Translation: CASSLQGKNTEAFF.

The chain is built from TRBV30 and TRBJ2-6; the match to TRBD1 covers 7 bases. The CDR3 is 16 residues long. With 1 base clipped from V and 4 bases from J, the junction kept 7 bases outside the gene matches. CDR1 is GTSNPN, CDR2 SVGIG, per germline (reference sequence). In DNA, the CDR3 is TGTGCCTGGAGTGATAAGGGGGCGGCCGGGGCCAACGTCCTGACTTTC. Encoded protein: CAWSDKGAAGANVLTF.

The CDR3 region has the DNA TGCGCCAGCAGCTCCCAATCTGGGGCCAACGTCCTGACTTTC. This gives the protein CASSSQSGANVLTF. The chain carries TRBV5-1 and TRBJ2-6; the D is unclear. The germline CDR1 and CDR2 sequences are SGHRS and YFSETQ. The V end lost 3 bases, the J end lost 1 base, and 5 bases lay between the germline ends. The CDR3 runs to 14 residues.

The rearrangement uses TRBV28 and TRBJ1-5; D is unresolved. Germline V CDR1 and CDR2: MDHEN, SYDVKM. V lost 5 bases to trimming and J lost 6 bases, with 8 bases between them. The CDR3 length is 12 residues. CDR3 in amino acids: CASSTHGQPQHF. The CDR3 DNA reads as TGTGCCAGCAGTACTCACGGTCAGCCCCAGCATTTT.

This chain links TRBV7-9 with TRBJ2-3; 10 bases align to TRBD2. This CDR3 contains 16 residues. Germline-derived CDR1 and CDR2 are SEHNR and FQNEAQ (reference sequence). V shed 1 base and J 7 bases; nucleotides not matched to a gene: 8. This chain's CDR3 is CASSLGSGRASNTQYF. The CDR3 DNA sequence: TGTGCCAGCAGCTTAGGAAGCGGGAGGGCCTCCAATACGCAGTATTTT. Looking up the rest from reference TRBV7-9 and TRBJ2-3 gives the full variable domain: DTGVSQNPRHKITKRGQNVTFRCDPISEHNRLYWYRQTLGQGPEFLTYFQNEAQLEKSRLLSDRFSAERPKGSFSTLEIQRTEQGDSAMYLCASSLGSGRASNTQYFGPGTRLTVL.

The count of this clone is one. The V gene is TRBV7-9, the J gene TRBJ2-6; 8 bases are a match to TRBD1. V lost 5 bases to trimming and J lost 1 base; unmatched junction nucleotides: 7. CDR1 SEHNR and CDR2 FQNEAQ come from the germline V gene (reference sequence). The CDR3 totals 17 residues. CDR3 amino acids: CASSLGQGRSGANVLTF. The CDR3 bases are TGTGCCAGCAGCCTCGGACAGGGAAGGTCTGGGGCCAACGTCCTGACTTTC.

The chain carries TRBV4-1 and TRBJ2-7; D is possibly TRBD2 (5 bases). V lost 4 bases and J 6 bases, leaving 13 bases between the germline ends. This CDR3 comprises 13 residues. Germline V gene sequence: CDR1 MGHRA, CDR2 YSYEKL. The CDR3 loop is CASSRSRGFEQYF. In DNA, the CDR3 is TGCGCCAGCAGCCGCTCCCGAGGGTTCGAGCAGTACTTC.

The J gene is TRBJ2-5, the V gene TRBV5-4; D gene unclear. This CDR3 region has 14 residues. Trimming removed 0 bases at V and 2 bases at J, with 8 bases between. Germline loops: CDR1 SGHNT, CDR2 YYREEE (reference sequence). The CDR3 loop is CASSLVVKQETQYF. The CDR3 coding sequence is TGTGCCAGCAGCTTGGTAGTGAAACAAGAGACCCAGTACTTC.

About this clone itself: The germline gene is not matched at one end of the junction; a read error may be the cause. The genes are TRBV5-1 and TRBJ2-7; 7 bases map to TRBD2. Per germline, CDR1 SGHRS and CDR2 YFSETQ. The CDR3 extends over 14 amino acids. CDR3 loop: CATSLYAGVGEQYF. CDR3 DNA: TGCGCCACCAGCTTGTATGCGGGAGTAGGTGAGCAGTACTTC.